The 4 T cell receptor beta chains below all came from one sample that was sequenced in a study of blood T cell repertoires in COVID-19. Here immunoSEQ multiplex PCR was the method, and the copy in TCRdb shows in-frame clones only, minus some. The table shows around 170,000 clones, with roughly 87% occurring only once. Sample: PBMCs or T cells enriched from blood (not recorded which). Receptors were obtained from a woman aged 45-65 years who had recovered from COVID-19.

J is TRBJ2-7 and V is TRBV6-5; D possibly corresponds to TRBD1 (6 bases). CDR1 MNHEY and CDR2 SVGAGI come from the germline V gene. CDR3 length: 16 amino acids. Trimming shortened V by 0 bases and J by 6 bases, and 18 bases separated the two germline ends. CDR3 coding DNA: TGTGCCAGCAGTTACTCGGGTTTGGGGGCCCCCGGCGAGCAGTACTTC. This encodes CASSYSGLGAPGEQYF.

The V call is TRBV6-5, the J call TRBJ1-2; TRBD1 agrees at 7 bases. There are 14 residues in the CDR3. The trim removed 6 bases at V and 2 bases at J, leaving 6 bases unmatched. CDR1 and CDR2 (germline): MNHEY, SVGAGI. The CDR3 region is CASRTGDMNYGYTF. CDR3 bases: TGTGCCAGCAGAACAGGGGACATGAACTATGGCTACACCTTC.

The chain has TRBV7-9 and TRBJ2-7; tentatively, D is TRBD1 (6 bases). Germline V CDR1 and CDR2: SEHNR, FQNEAQ (reference sequence). This CDR3 has 11 amino acids. V dropped 4 bases and J dropped 6 bases, with 7 bases sitting between them. DNA for the CDR3: TGTGCCAGCAGCTGGGGGCGCGAGCAGTACTTC. Residues: CASSWGREQYF.

The chain recombines TRBV6-4 with TRBJ1-1; no clear D gene. The germline V gene has CDR1 MRHNA and CDR2 SNTAGT. The CDR3 is made up of 15 amino acids. The germline V and J ends were trimmed by 10 bases and 0 bases, with 18 bases remaining between them. Written as DNA, the CDR3 is TGTGCCACCCAATCCGAAGCGGCATTGAACACTGAAGCTTTCTTT. This codes for CATQSEAALNTEAFF.